This entry describes one T cell receptor beta chain. This sample is drawn from a study of blood T cell repertoires in COVID-19. Recruitment covered 20 to 25 US areas and drew participants whose ages spanned about 18 to 100 years. Researchers sorted participants into cohorts using their self-reported clinical history. This CDR3 spans 15 amino acids. V lost 5 bases to trimming and J lost 6 bases; unmatched junction nucleotides: 7. Per germline, CDR1 SEHNR and CDR2 FQNEAQ (reference sequence). Using immunoSEQ multiplex PCR, the repertoire was profiled, and TCRdb retains in-frame clones only, with some absent. The sample includes roughly 250,000 clones, 75% to 90% of them seen just once.

This chain links TRBV7-9 with TRBJ2-2; 9 bases match TRBD1. Sample: PBMCs or T cells enriched from blood (not recorded which). The clonotype comes from a man aged 35-49 years who had recovered from COVID-19. DNA of the CDR3: TGTGCCAGCAGCGCAGGACAGGGGCGGGCCGGGGAGCTGTTTTTT. This sequence encodes CASSAGQGRAGELFF. The variable domain in full, completed from reference TRBV7-9 and TRBJ2-2, reads DTGVSQNPRHKITKRGQNVTFRCDPISEHNRLYWYRQTLGQGPEFLTYFQNEAQLEKSRLLSDRFSAERPKGSFSTLEIQRTEQGDSAMYLCASSAGQGRAGELFFGEGSRLTVL.